The 21 T cell receptor beta chains presented below share a single source sample, sequenced in a study of T cell responses to AZD1222 COVID-19 vaccine. Using immunoSEQ multiplex PCR, the repertoire was profiled, and TCRdb retains in-frame clones only, with some absent. The sample has fewer than 200,000 clones, 88% seen once. The sequenced sample was peripheral blood, obtained 28 days after the second AZD1222 dose. These receptors originate from an adult who received the AZD1222 COVID-19 vaccine.

This sequence joins TRBV27 and TRBJ2-3; 7 bases agree with TRBD2. There are 15 residues in the CDR3. The junction had 2 bases not matched to a gene; V was cut back by 2 bases and J by 0 bases. Germline loops: CDR1 MNHEY, CDR2 SMNVEV (reference sequence). The CDR3 DNA reads TGTGCCAGCAGTTTAGCTAGCGGTAGCACAGATACGCAGTATTTT. It translates to CASSLASGSTDTQYF.

The V call is TRBV9, the J call TRBJ1-6; tentative D call: TRBD1 (5 bases). The CDR3 spans 14 residues. V gave up 0 bases and J gave up 8 bases, with 9 bases separating them. CDR1 is SGDLS and CDR2 is YYNGEE in the germline V gene. CDR3 loop: CASSVGGIDSPLHF. Here the CDR3 DNA reads TGTGCCAGCAGCGTAGGGGGCATTGATTCACCCCTCCACTTT.

The chain joins TRBV28 to TRBJ1-4; D perhaps matches TRBD1 (6 bases). Trimming took 5 bases from V and 3 from J, leaving 10 bases between them. The length of the CDR3 is 14 residues. CDR1 and CDR2 (germline): MDHEN, SYDVKM. Here the CDR3 DNA reads TGTGCCAGCAGTACAGGGTTCGCTAATGAAAAACTGTTTTTT. This codes for CASSTGFANEKLFF.

The rearrangement uses TRBV3-1 (or the pseudogene TRBV3-2) and TRBJ2-7; 12 bases match TRBD2. There are 15 residues in the CDR3. Germline V gene lookup returns CDR1 LGHDT and CDR2 YNNKEL (reference sequence). Trimming removed 5 bases from V and 4 bases from J; junction bases left unmatched: 6. CDR3 coding DNA: TGTGCCAGCAGCTTTGGACTAGCGGGAATGTACGAGCAGTACTTC. It yields the protein CASSFGLAGMYEQYF.

The chain's CDR3 is CASSPFLQEGTQYF. The CDR3 region has the DNA TGCGCCAGCAGCCCATTCCTACAGGAGGGTACGCAGTATTTT. The chain links TRBV5-1 to TRBJ2-3; D is perhaps TRBD2 (6 bases). The V gene's germline CDR1 is SGHRS and CDR2 YFSETQ. CDR3 length: 14 residues. The V end was cut by 4 bases, the J end by 8 bases, with 17 bases between.

The genes are TRBV10-3 and TRBJ1-2; 9 bases match TRBD1. The V gene's germline CDR1 is ENHRY and CDR2 SYGVKD. This CDR3 has 11 residues. V shed 6 bases, J shed 12 bases, and the junction held 5 bases outside the gene matches. The CDR3 here is CAISPGTGNTF. The CDR3 region has the DNA TGTGCCATCAGCCCGGGGACAGGGAACACCTTC.

V and J are TRBV6-5 and TRBJ1-5; 8 bases line up with TRBD1. The CDR3 is 15 residues long. Germline V gives CDR1 MNHEY, CDR2 SVGAGI. The J segment lost 7 bases and the V segment lost 9 bases, leaving 14 bases of the junction unmatched. This CDR3 reads CASGQGEGLGQPQHF. CDR3 DNA sequence: TGTGCCAGTGGACAGGGTGAGGGCCTAGGGCAGCCCCAGCATTTT.

The count of this clone is one. The chain couples TRBV19 to TRBJ2-1; D gene uncertain. This CDR3 spans 14 amino acids. V lost 1 base to trimming and J lost 2 bases, with 6 bases between them. The V gene's germline CDR1 is LNHDA and CDR2 SQIVND (reference sequence). The CDR3 reads CASSIGTTYNEQFF. The CDR3 bases are TGTGCCAGTAGTATAGGGACCACCTACAATGAGCAGTTCTTC. Together with reference TRBV19 and TRBJ2-1, the CDR3 gives the full variable domain: DGGITQSPKYLFRKEGQNVTLSCEQNLNHDAMYWYRQDPGQGLRLIYYSQIVNDFQKGDIAEGYSVSREKKESFPLTVTSAQKNPTAFYLCASSIGTTYNEQFFGPGTRLTVL.

This sequence joins TRBV5-6 and TRBJ2-7; 7 bases are shared with TRBD1. Trimming at V came to 4 bases and at J to 5 bases, leaving 12 bases not matched to a gene. CDR1 is SGHDT, CDR2 YYEEEE, per germline. CDR3 length: 15 amino acids. CDR3 loop: CASSTTSDRFDEQYF. The CDR3 DNA reads TGTGCCAGCAGCACAACATCGGACAGGTTCGACGAGCAGTACTTC.

The rearrangement uses TRBV21-1 and TRBJ2-3; no DNA check was done on the table's D call, TRBD2. TRBV21-1 is a listed pseudogene. The CDR3 runs to 14 residues. Here the CDR3 reads CASSPGGGTDTQYF. CDR3 bases: TGTGCCAGCAGCCCGGGAGGGGGCACAGATACGCAGTATTTT.

The V gene is TRBV15, the J gene TRBJ2-1; D might be TRBD1 or TRBD2, each matching 5 bases. CDR3 length: 12 amino acids. V gave up 1 base and J gave up 9 bases, with 7 bases separating them. CDR1 and CDR2 (germline): LNHNV, YYDKDF (reference sequence). CDR3 sequence reads: CATSRAGTEQFF. DNA of the CDR3: TGTGCCACCAGCAGAGCGGGGACTGAGCAGTTCTTC. Variable domain in full (rest from reference TRBV15 and TRBJ2-1): DAMVIQNPRYQVTQFGKPVTLSCSQTLNHNVMYWYQQKSSQAPKLLFHYYDKDFNNEADTPDNFQSRRPNTSFCFLDIRSPGLGDTAMYLCATSRAGTEQFFGPGTRLTVL.

The chain recombines TRBV4-2 with TRBJ2-5; 13 bases line up with TRBD2. This CDR3 has 17 amino acids. Germline V gives CDR1 LGHNA, CDR2 YNFKEQ. Trimming cost V 1 base and J 4 bases; bases outside gene matches: 6. CDR3: CASSQGWRTSGRETQYF. Here the CDR3 DNA reads TGTGCCAGCAGCCAAGGGTGGAGGACTAGCGGGAGAGAGACCCAGTACTTC.

Only one count was recorded for this clone. The J gene is TRBJ1-6, the V gene TRBV30; no firm D call. Trimming took 2 bases from V and 0 from J, leaving 8 bases between them. The length of the CDR3 is 15 residues. The germline V gene encodes CDR1 GTSNPN and CDR2 SVGIG (reference sequence). CDR3 DNA: TGTGCCTGGAGTCCCGCCAGCTCCTATAATTCACCCCTCCACTTT. Protein product: CAWSPASSYNSPLHF. Complete variable domain (other parts from reference TRBV30 and TRBJ1-6): SQTIHQWPATLVQPVGSPLSLECTVEGTSNPNLYWYRQAAGRGLQLLFYSVGIGQISSEVPQNLSASRPQDRQFILSSKKLLLSDSGFYLCAWSPASSYNSPLHFGNGTRLTVT.

This chain uses TRBV5-1 with TRBJ2-1; 12 bases are a match to TRBD2. CDR3 length: 19 amino acids. CDR1 is SGHRS and CDR2 is YFSETQ in the germline V gene. Trimming took 4 bases from V and 2 from J; bases not matched to a gene: 13. The CDR3 DNA reads as TGCGCCAGCAGCCAGAGGGCCGGACTAGCGGGATCGCCCTACAATGAGCAGTTCTTC. This codes for CASSQRAGLAGSPYNEQFF.

V and J are TRBV28 and TRBJ2-2; unclear D gene. The germline V gene encodes CDR1 MDHEN and CDR2 SYDVKM. CDR3 length: 14 residues. Trimming cost V 1 base and J 5 bases, with 8 bases left between them. Written as DNA, the CDR3 is TGTGCCAGCAGTTTATCTGCTGGAACCGGGGAGCTGTTTTTT. As protein: CASSLSAGTGELFF.

CDR3 region: CASSEGEGRYNEQFF. The CDR3 DNA reads TGTGCCAGCAGCGAGGGGGAGGGGCGGTACAATGAGCAGTTCTTC. The V gene is TRBV7-3, the J gene TRBJ2-1, with TRBD2 as a possible D gene (7 bases). Trimming shortened V by 5 bases and J by 4 bases, and 15 bases separated the two germline ends. The CDR3 sequence is 15 residues long. From germline, CDR1 is SGHTA and CDR2 FQGTGA. The whole variable domain, filled in from reference TRBV7-3 and TRBJ2-1, reads GAGVSQTPSNKVTEKGKYVELRCDPISGHTALYWYRQSLGQGPEFLIYFQGTGAADDSGLPNDRFFAVRPEGSVSTLKIQRTERGDSAVYLCASSEGEGRYNEQFFGPGTRLTVL.

V is TRBV27 and J is TRBJ1-6; no clear D gene. V was trimmed by 3 bases and J by 9 bases, leaving 9 bases between them. The CDR3 covers 13 residues. Germline V gene data show CDR1 as MNHEY and CDR2 as SMNVEV (reference sequence). CDR3 amino acids: CASSFGWGSPLHF. For the CDR3, the DNA is TGTGCCAGCAGTTTTGGGTGGGGTTCACCCCTCCACTTT.

Details on this clone: Other nucleotide sequences from this sample produce the same CDR3. Written as DNA, the CDR3 is TGTGCCAGTAGTATCCCCGGGACAGGTCGTAGGGGCTACACCTTC. Amino acid sequence: CASSIPGTGRRGYTF. The rearrangement uses TRBV19 and TRBJ1-2, with 8 positions matching TRBD1. Losses at the gene ends were 3 bases for V and 8 bases for J; bases not matched to a gene: 11. The germline V gene has CDR1 LNHDA and CDR2 SQIVND (reference sequence). This CDR3 comprises 15 residues.

The chain recombines TRBV29-1 with TRBJ2-3, with D perhaps matching TRBD2 (6 bases). Trimming shortened V by 4 bases and J by 6 bases, and 14 bases separated the two germline ends. The CDR3 is 13 residues long. Germline V gene data show CDR1 as SQVTM and CDR2 as ANQGSEA. Here the CDR3 DNA reads TGCAGCGTTGGTAGCGGAAGAGGGGATACGCAGTATTTT. Translated, it gives CSVGSGRGDTQYF.

This chain links TRBV5-4 with TRBJ2-7; tentative D call: TRBD2 (6 bases). The length of the CDR3 is 12 residues. Germline V gene lookup returns CDR1 SGHNT and CDR2 YYREEE (reference sequence). Between the trimmed V and J ends, which lost 2 bases and 8 bases, there was a span of 11 bases. The CDR3 DNA sequence: TGTGCCAGCAGCTTTCCGGGAGCACAGCAGTACTTC. Its translation is CASSFPGAQQYF.

The chain uses TRBV5-4 and TRBJ2-3; D is perhaps TRBD2 (6 bases). CDR3 length equals 15 residues. V lost 4 bases and J 5 bases, leaving 17 bases between the germline ends. Per the germline V gene, CDR1 is SGHNT and CDR2 is YYREEE (reference sequence). The chain's CDR3 is CASSPGLGRQDTQYF. The CDR3 DNA reads as TGTGCCAGCAGCCCAGGCCTGGGGAGGCAAGATACGCAGTATTTT.